This T cell receptor beta chain was sequenced in a study of T cells in Graves' hyperthyroidism and ophthalmopathy (dated by TCRdb to between 2018 and 2021). For the study in its entirety: Peripheral blood was collected at initial diagnosis, before any treatment. After blood sampling, hyperthyroidism patients were treated with methimazole at a starting dose of 30 mg daily, and ophthalmopathy patients were treated with high-dose intravenous methylprednisolone. For training and testing, the 110 or so patients in the discovery cohort were randomly divided in a 7:3 ratio. To identify TCR V-J signatures that set the groups apart, the researchers used a discovery cohort of about a hundred patients, made up of 40 to 45 with Graves' ophthalmopathy and about 60 with stable Graves' hyperthyroidism. The study also compared thyroid tissue and blood T-cell repertoires from more than 5 Graves' hyperthyroidism patients. TCR Vbeta CDR3 sequencing of 120 to 150 peripheral blood samples (roughly 41 ophthalmopathy, about 74 hyperthyroidism and roughly 17 progressor patients) is reported in the paper. An independent validation cohort of about 20 hyperthyroidism patients and 17 patients who later progressed to ophthalmopathy tested prospective prediction of ophthalmopathy. The paper as a whole reports these results and caveats: During validation, the model predicted progression to ophthalmopathy a median of around 6 months ahead of onset, with roughly 65% sensitivity and about 75% specificity. Ophthalmopathy was separated from stable hyperthyroidism by a 13 V-J signature model, with approximately 90% sensitivity and 81% to 82% specificity obtained in cross-validation and 80%/75% obtained in testing. No statistical method was used to fix the sample size in advance, and group allocation was not hidden from the investigators. Blood samples also contained most of the expanded thyroid clonotypes (frequency above 0.001), which suggests that blood repertoires may reflect thyroid immune responses.

The TCR beta CDR3 regions were amplified from RNA transcripts. The first round of RT-PCR for the TCR CDR3 was performed with the HTBI primer set and the Qiagen OneStep RT-PCR kit. Libraries were constructed in a second round of multiplex PCR, after which size selection and purification were carried out. Sequencing of the libraries was done on an Illumina HiSeq2000 using paired-end 100 bp reads. On the study's bioinformatics: Raw data were processed with SOAPnuke, discarding reads with adapters, uncalled bases, mean Phred below 15, or no exact constant-primer or identifier match. COPE v1.2.5 was used to merge the high-quality paired reads, and each unique nucleotide sequence was defined as a clonotype. MiTCR v1.1 was used to align clonotypes to the IMGT TRBV, TRBD and TRBJ reference segments. The analysis was restricted to V-J combinations with a frequency above 0.0001, which together covered 99% to 99.2% of the repertoires. A TCS score was defined as the ratio between F50 (clonal expansion) and ExV (chaos), using BLOSUM62-based TCRdist between CDR3 peptides within each V-J. Welch's t-statistics and random forest reduced 514 V-J features to roughly 13, which were used in a naive Bayes classifier (R e1071). TCRdb handled the public reads itself, with Q25 trimming in fastp and clone calling in MiXCR, and kept productive beta chains. Each record represents a unique CDR3 protein, reported with the most common genes and DNA among its rows. None of the V and J calls come from the authors' own analysis; TCRdb made them. The sample table contains approximately 640,000 distinct CDR3 sequences; only one count was recorded for around 16% of them. 3% to 4% of the sample is held by the ten biggest clonotypes.

Comments on this clonotype: It lacks a known antigen. Base qualities are not at hand, and no much larger clone is one base apart.

CDR1 and CDR2 (MNHNS, SASEGT) derive from the germline V gene. The CDR3 holds 15 amino acids from the cysteine to the phenylalanine. Only CDR3 DNA remains: 45 bases, in frame from the first base. Trimming takes 6 bases from V and 2 bases from J, and the germline ends sit 17 bases apart. Stable Graves' hyperthyroidism was defined as no progression to ophthalmopathy during 18 months of follow-up. Hyperthyroidism patients were newly diagnosed, had a disease duration of under 2 months, and were aged 18 to 65 years. Patients with uncontrolled infections, other autoimmune diseases, pregnancy or lactation were excluded. Diagnoses were based on clinical symptoms, serum thyroxine and TRAb, thyroid ultrasound and orbital computed tomography. PBMCs were separated from 8 to 10 ml of fresh peripheral blood using Ficoll-Paque density gradient centrifugation. Total RNA was extracted with Trizol reagent, and quality was checked on an Agilent 2100 Bioanalyzer.

Sequenced input: blood. This clonotype was obtained from a woman in her twenties or thirties with Graves' hyperthyroidism. The rearrangement joined TRBV6-1 to TRBJ2-7; the D segment cannot be called with confidence. For the CDR3, the sequence is CASRVRNSETYEQYF. The base sequence is TGTGCCAGCAGGGTCCGGAACTCAGAGACCTACGAGCAGTACTTC.